This T cell receptor (beta chain) was captured by sequencing in a study of T cell responses to AZD1222 COVID-19 vaccine. Whole-study findings and limits: In a largely white British group with more females than males, clonal diversity was possibly underestimated. No repertoire was sampled before or during the peak T cell response, only after it. Unmutated variant regions reportedly attract nearly half of all spike-specific TCRs. When two AZD1222 doses had been given, Spike-specific TCR breadth and depth rose.

Unmatched junction bases numbered 7, after V lost 4 bases and J lost 7 bases. This CDR3 is built from 14 residues. Germline V gene lookup returns CDR1 KGHSH and CDR2 LQKENI. Only in-frame clones appear in the TCRdb table, and some are missing; sequencing was by immunoSEQ multiplex PCR. The sample holds some 120,000 clones, about 88% seen once. With respect to this clone: Its target is not known.

This chain links TRBV18 with TRBJ2-7; 10 bases line up with TRBD1. The receptor was isolated from an adult in good health. Sequenced material: peripheral blood, taken on day 0 of MenACWY control vaccination. CDR3 nucleotides: TGTGCCAGCTCACACGACAGGGGGCACGGGGAGCAGTACTTC. Its translation is CASSHDRGHGEQYF.